The clone carrying this T cell receptor (beta chain) was seen a handful of times. Its target is not known. This sample was included in a study of vaccination and CD4 T cells after COVID-19. Sequencing of DNA taken from cultured CD4+ T cells relied on the Oncomine TCR Beta short-read assay. One entry per CDR3 protein results from TCRdb running MiXCR on the PCR reads. The table has 17,000 or so distinct CDR3 sequences, over 55% seen once. Treatment denoted: roughly ten-day PBMC culture with coronavirus spike peptide pools or control peptides (ViraFEST assay). V was clipped by 6 bases and J by 0 bases; unmatched bases: 6. The CDR3 covers 15 residues. Germline-derived CDR1 and CDR2 are MNHEY and SVGEGT.

This TCR derives from a human donor who had recovered from COVID-19. The chain employs TRBV6-2 or TRBV6-3 and TRBJ2-7; TRBD1 aligns across 9 bases. Sequencing was performed on CD4+ T cells from blood, cultured in vitro, taken after SARS-CoV-2 vaccination. CDR3 bases: TGTGCCAGCAGCGCCGGGACAGGGCGCTCCTACGAGCAGTACTTC. Encoded protein: CASSAGTGRSYEQYF.